The 25 T cell receptor beta chains below come from one sample, sequenced in a study of blood T cell repertoires in COVID-19. This table comes from immunoSEQ multiplex PCR, and its TCRdb copy is limited to in-frame clones, with some not included. The sample carries 66,000 or so clones, approximately 86% recorded once. The sequencing input was peripheral blood. The source is a man aged 50-60 years with active COVID-19.

CDR3: CASSDGQSSYNEQFF. CDR3 bases: TGTGCCAGCAGTGACGGACAGAGCTCCTACAATGAGCAGTTCTTC. The rearrangement uses TRBV6-6 and TRBJ2-1; possible D gene TRBD1, 6 bases. The germline CDR1 and CDR2 sequences are MNHNY and SVGAGI (reference sequence). The CDR3 runs to 15 residues. V was trimmed by 5 bases and J by 0 bases, leaving 11 bases between them.

The chain recombines TRBV7-2 with TRBJ2-1, with D perhaps TRBD2 (6 bases). This CDR3 spans 16 amino acids. Trimming removed 3 bases at V and 0 bases at J, with 12 bases between. Germline V gene data show CDR1 as SGHTA and CDR2 as FQGNSA. CDR3 residues: CASSFSSDSSYNEQFF. The CDR3 nucleotides read TGTGCCAGCAGCTTTTCTAGCGACAGCTCCTACAATGAGCAGTTCTTC.

The J gene is TRBJ2-5, the V gene TRBV18; D is possibly TRBD1 (6 bases). CDR1 is KGHSH, CDR2 LQKENI, per germline. The CDR3 totals 16 residues. V lost 5 bases and J lost 2, with 18 bases in between. CDR3 amino acids: CASSEAGQRLQETQYF. In nucleotides, the CDR3 is TGTGCCAGCTCAGAGGCTGGACAGAGACTTCAAGAGACCCAGTACTTC.

The V gene is TRBV4-1, the J gene TRBJ1-2; 9 bases match TRBD1. V trimming: 4 bases; J trimming: 7 bases; junction bases outside the gene matches: 13. From germline, CDR1 is MGHRA and CDR2 YSYEKL. The CDR3 is 16 residues long. CDR3 region: CASSRQPGQGFSGYTF. In DNA form, the CDR3 reads TGCGCCAGCAGCCGACAACCGGGACAGGGTTTTTCTGGCTACACCTTC.

The DNA for the CDR3 is TGTGCCAGCCGCCGGTGGGAGGGAGAGCAGTACGTC. Protein: CASRRWEGEQYV. The chain uses TRBV2 and TRBJ2-7; 7 bases are shared with TRBD2. The CDR3 spans 12 residues. Trimming cost V 8 bases and J 7 bases; bases outside gene matches: 8. CDR1 SNHLY and CDR2 FYNNEI come from the germline V gene.

V and J are TRBV5-4 and TRBJ1-4; 10 nucleotides line up with TRBD1. This CDR3 has 17 amino acids. The J segment lost 7 bases and the V segment lost 4 bases, leaving 13 bases of the junction unmatched. Germline CDR1 SGHNT, CDR2 YYREEE (reference sequence). The chain's CDR3 is CASSQRDRGLTSEKLFF. For the CDR3, the DNA is TGTGCCAGCAGCCAGCGGGACAGGGGCCTTACAAGTGAAAAACTGTTTTTT.

This rearrangement joins TRBV9 to TRBJ2-5, with D perhaps matching TRBD1 (5 bases). Germline CDR1 reads SGDLS; CDR2 reads YYNGEE. V gave up 0 bases and J gave up 0 bases, with 9 bases separating them. This CDR3 comprises 15 residues. The CDR3 spells CASSVGTMYQETQYF. The CDR3 DNA follows: TGTGCCAGCAGCGTAGGGACAATGTACCAAGAGACCCAGTACTTC. The full variable domain, completed using reference TRBV9 and TRBJ2-5, is DSGVTQTPKHLITATGQRVTLRCSPRSGDLSVYWYQQSLDQGLQFLIQYYNGEERAKGNILERFSAQQFPDLHSELNLSSLELGDSALYFCASSVGTMYQETQYFGPGTRLLVL.

This clone was found a few times. V usage is TRBV2 and J usage is TRBJ1-6; 7 bases line up with TRBD1. The V gene's germline CDR1 is SNHLY and CDR2 FYNNEI. This CDR3 has 18 residues. The V segment lost 5 bases and the J segment 5 bases; nucleotides outside the gene matches: 15. The CDR3 nucleotides read TGTGCCAGCAGTATAATCCGTACCGGGACAGCCAATAATTCACCCCTCCACTTT. This gives the protein CASSIIRTGTANNSPLHF.

CDR3 coding DNA: TGCGCCAGCACTAAGCGAGGGAGGGGGGCCGGGGAGCTGTTTTTT. It encodes CASTKRGRGAGELFF. The chain joins TRBV10-2 to TRBJ2-2, with TRBD2 as a possible D gene (7 bases). The CDR3 has 15 amino acids. CDR1 and CDR2 from the germline V gene are WSHSY and SAAADI. Trimming took 7 bases from V and 6 from J, leaving 18 bases between them.

Note on this clone: At one of its ends the junction is not consistent with the germline gene, which may arise from a read error. The genes are TRBV6-1 and TRBJ1-2, with 10 bases identical to TRBD1. Germline V gives CDR1 MNHNS, CDR2 SASEGT. The CDR3 is 15 amino acids. CDR3 DNA sequence: TGTGCCAGCAGGGAAGGGGGGACAGGGGCTTATGGCTACACCTTC. Translating gives CASREGGTGAYGYTF.

This clone was observed once. The chain is built from TRBV6-1 and TRBJ1-1; D call uncertain. CDR3 length: 14 amino acids. CDR1 is MNHNS and CDR2 is SASEGT in the germline V gene. Between the trimmed V and J ends, which lost 0 bases and 10 bases, there was a span of 15 bases. The CDR3 coding sequence is TGTGCCAGCAGTGAAGCGCCACCTAGCTCAGCAGCTTTCTTT. It is translated as CASSEAPPSSAAFF.

The chain couples TRBV19 to TRBJ2-1; TRBD2 matches 15 bases. This CDR3 contains 15 residues. Germline V lookup: CDR1 LNHDA, CDR2 SQIVND (reference sequence). J lost 10 bases, V lost 5 bases, and 6 bases had no gene match. CDR3 region: CASSLGLAGGGEQFF. The CDR3 DNA follows: TGTGCCAGTAGTCTAGGACTAGCGGGAGGGGGCGAGCAGTTCTTC.

As regards this clone: The identical CDR3 is also encoded by other nucleotide sequences in the sample. The chain uses TRBV7-9 and TRBJ1-2; the D is unclear. Germline CDR1 is SEHNR and CDR2 is FQNEAQ (reference sequence). V dropped 5 bases and J dropped 4 bases, with 17 bases sitting between them. The CDR3 sequence is 15 residues long. Here the CDR3 reads CASSPRGGEGYGYTF. DNA for the CDR3: TGTGCCAGCAGCCCCCGGGGTGGGGAGGGCTATGGCTACACCTTC.

This sequence joins TRBV27 and TRBJ2-3; tentatively, D is TRBD2 (6 bases). This CDR3 comprises 17 residues. Germline CDR1 and CDR2: MNHEY and SMNVEV (reference sequence). V was trimmed by 2 bases and J by 2 bases, leaving 17 bases between them. The CDR3 coding sequence is TGTGCCAGCAGTTTAGCAGCTAGCGAGATTTTCACAGATACGCAGTATTTT. It yields the protein CASSLAASEIFTDTQYF.

This chain uses TRBV5-1 with TRBJ1-1; D may be TRBD1 (5 bases). Germline CDR1 reads SGHRS; CDR2 reads YFSETQ. Trimming stripped 1 base from V and 3 bases from J, with 13 bases between. This CDR3 comprises 15 residues. In DNA form, the CDR3 reads TGCGCCAGCAGCTTGTCCCCGGGGGGGTACACTGAAGCTTTCTTT. Translating gives CASSLSPGGYTEAFF. The full variable domain, completed using reference TRBV5-1 and TRBJ1-1, is KAGVTQTPRYLIKTRGQQVTLSCSPISGHRSVSWYQQTPGQGLQFLFEYFSETQRNKGNFPGRFSGRQFSNSRSEMNVSTLELGDSALYLCASSLSPGGYTEAFFGQGTRLTVV.

This chain connects TRBV7-8 to TRBJ2-6; D is perhaps TRBD1 (5 bases). Germline CDR1 SGHVS, CDR2 FQNEAQ. The CDR3 extends over 18 amino acids. Trimming pared 0 bases from V and 0 bases from J, leaving 12 bases between. The CDR3 nucleotides are TGTGCCAGCAGCTTAGCGCATGGGGCCCCCTCTGGGGCCAACGTCCTGACTTTC. This sequence encodes CASSLAHGAPSGANVLTF.

This clone was counted only a few times. This sequence joins TRBV11-3 and TRBJ2-2; no firm D call. Germline assignment: CDR1 SGHNT and CDR2 YENEEA. V lost 1 base to trimming and J lost 1 base, with 10 bases between them. The CDR3 length is 16 residues. The CDR3 is CASSLGAPLNTGELFF. CDR3 in DNA: TGTGCCAGCAGCTTAGGGGCCCCCTTGAACACCGGGGAGCTGTTTTTT.

This chain uses TRBV7-6 with TRBJ2-7; 7 bases are a match to TRBD2. The CDR3 spans 14 residues. Germline V gene data show CDR1 as SGHVS and CDR2 as FNYEAQ. The J segment lost 3 bases and the V segment lost 4 bases, leaving 6 bases of the junction unmatched. The DNA of the CDR3 is TGTGCCAGCAGCTCCGGGAGCGGGGTCTACGAGCAGTACTTC. Amino acid sequence: CASSSGSGVYEQYF.

V gene TRBV19 combines with J gene TRBJ1-3, with D perhaps TRBD1 (5 bases). V lost 7 bases, J lost 0 bases, and 13 bases lay in between. Germline V gene data show CDR1 as LNHDA and CDR2 as SQIVND (reference sequence). This CDR3 has 15 residues. The CDR3: CASTSRRGSGNTIYF. The DNA of the CDR3 is TGTGCCAGTACTTCACGGAGGGGCTCTGGAAACACCATATATTTT. The complete variable domain, with remaining parts taken from reference TRBV19 and TRBJ1-3, reads DGGITQSPKYLFRKEGQNVTLSCEQNLNHDAMYWYRQDPGQGLRLIYYSQIVNDFQKGDIAEGYSVSREKKESFPLTVTSAQKNPTAFYLCASTSRRGSGNTIYFGEGSWLTVV.

The chain employs TRBV21-1 and TRBJ1-3; TRBD1, the table's D call, lacks a check against the DNA. TRBV21-1 is annotated as a pseudogene. CDR3 length: 14 amino acids. The CDR3 nucleotides are TGTGCCAGCAAGGGCAGGGAAGCTGGAAACACCATATATTTT. Translated: CASKGREAGNTIYF.

This clone was detected once. V and J are TRBV5-1 and TRBJ2-3; no clear D. The CDR3 has 16 amino acids. From germline, CDR1 is SGHRS and CDR2 YFSETQ. Deletions cut 0 bases from V and 0 bases from J, with 11 bases between. CDR3 residues: CASSLGSSTSTDTQYF. Here the CDR3 DNA reads TGCGCCAGCAGCTTGGGGAGCTCAACTAGCACAGATACGCAGTATTTT.

V and J are TRBV19 and TRBJ1-2; 7 positions match TRBD1. Germline V gene lookup returns CDR1 LNHDA and CDR2 SQIVND (reference sequence). V trimming: 5 bases; J trimming: 4 bases; junction bases outside the gene matches: 10. This CDR3 region has 15 residues. CDR3 in amino acids: CASSPVDRSSYGYTF. DNA of the CDR3: TGTGCCAGTAGTCCTGTGGACAGGAGCTCCTATGGCTACACCTTC.

The chain is built from TRBV7-3 and TRBJ2-1, with 8 bases fitting TRBD1. CDR3 length: 13 amino acids. Germline CDR1 reads SGHTA; CDR2 reads FQGTGA. Unmatched junction bases numbered 3, after V lost 3 bases and J lost 8 bases. CDR3 in DNA: TGTGCCAGCAGCTTGGACAGGGACGATGAGCAGTTCTTC. The encoded protein is CASSLDRDDEQFF. The whole variable domain, filled in from reference TRBV7-3 and TRBJ2-1, reads GAGVSQTPSNKVTEKGKYVELRCDPISGHTALYWYRQSLGQGPEFLIYFQGTGAADDSGLPNDRFFAVRPEGSVSTLKIQRTERGDSAVYLCASSLDRDDEQFFGPGTRLTVL.

The chain recombines TRBV4-1 with TRBJ2-3; D possibly corresponds to TRBD2 (6 bases). The CDR3 runs to 14 residues. Germline CDR1 reads MGHRA; CDR2 reads YSYEKL. V was shortened by 6 bases and J by 2 bases, with 12 bases between the two germline ends. This chain's CDR3 is CASRPGLNTDTQYF. The DNA of the CDR3 is TGCGCCAGCAGACCGGGACTCAACACAGATACGCAGTATTTT.

This sequence joins TRBV15 and TRBJ1-4; the D is unclear. Deletions cut 0 bases from V and 7 bases from J, with 6 bases between. The germline gives CDR1 LNHNV, CDR2 YYDKDF (reference sequence). CDR3 size: 13 residues. CDR3 region: CATSRDRGEKLFF. The CDR3 region has the DNA TGTGCCACCAGCAGAGATCGAGGTGAAAAACTGTTTTTT.